The 10 T cell receptor beta chains presented below share a single source sample, sequenced in a study of CD8+CD57+ T cells in acquired aplastic anemia. Genomic DNA, serving as template, underwent TCR beta VDJ and CDR3 profiling. TCRdb reprocessed the reads via MiXCR and lists one record per CDR3 protein. The table shows fewer than 70,000 distinct CDR3 sequences, with 50% to 55% occurring only once. The sequencing input was sorted CD4+, CD8+, or CD8+CD57+ T cells (not recorded which) from PBMCs. The receptors stem from a human donor in good health, serving as a control.

V and J are TRBV10-2 and TRBJ2-1; no reliable D call. Trimming removed 4 bases from V and 8 bases from J, with 12 bases in between. Germline values: CDR1 WSHSY, CDR2 SAAADI. This CDR3 is built from 13 residues. As DNA, the CDR3 is TGCGCCAGCAGTGGATATAATAGGGATGAGCAGTTCTTC. This translates into CASSGYNRDEQFF.

The chain's CDR3 is CSVETGGDTGELFF. CDR3 coding DNA: TGCAGCGTTGAGACGGGAGGAGACACCGGGGAGCTGTTTTTT. The rearrangement links TRBV29-1 to TRBJ2-2; TRBD2 matches at 7 bases. This CDR3 comprises 14 residues. Germline-derived CDR1 and CDR2 are SQVTM and ANQGSEA. The trim removed 3 bases at V and 3 bases at J, leaving 4 bases unmatched.

The chain combines TRBV19 with TRBJ2-5, with TRBD2 matching over 9 bases. Germline trimming cut 6 bases from V and 5 bases from J; bases unmatched to any gene: 13. CDR1 is LNHDA and CDR2 is SQIVND in the germline V gene (reference sequence). This CDR3 spans 16 amino acids. For the CDR3, the DNA is TGTGCCAGTAGCCTAGCGGGGTCCTCCGGGGTTGAGACCCAGTACTTC. It yields the protein CASSLAGSSGVETQYF.

V usage is TRBV29-1 and J usage is TRBJ1-2; D uncertain. Trimming removed 0 bases from V and 10 bases from J, with 9 bases in between. The CDR3 covers 11 residues. Germline V gene sequence: CDR1 SQVTM, CDR2 ANQGSEA. The DNA for the CDR3 is TGCAGCGTTGAAGATCGAGACCACTACACCTTC. This translates into CSVEDRDHYTF. Full variable domain (missing parts from reference TRBV29-1 and TRBJ1-2): SAVISQKPSRDICQRGTSLTIQCQVDSQVTMMFWYRQQPGQSLTLIATANQGSEATYESGFVIDKFPISRPNLTFSTLTVSNMSPEDSSIYLCSVEDRDHYTFGSGTRLTVV.

J is TRBJ2-5 and V is TRBV7-9; maybe TRBD1 (6 bases). V was trimmed by 5 bases and J by 5 bases, leaving 12 bases between them. CDR1 SEHNR and CDR2 FQNEAQ come from the germline V gene (reference sequence). CDR3 size: 13 residues. DNA for the CDR3: TGTGCCAGCAGCGAGGGGGTGTGGGAGACCCAGTACTTC. Protein product: CASSEGVWETQYF.

The V and J genes are TRBV25-1 and TRBJ1-6, with 8 positions matching TRBD1. The CDR3 extends over 14 amino acids. V dropped 7 bases and J dropped 6; count of bases not matched to a gene: 5. Germline values: CDR1 MGHDK, CDR2 SYGVNS. For the CDR3, the DNA is TGTGCCAGCAAGCAGGGGGCGGTTAATTCACCCCTCCACTTT. Translated, it gives CASKQGAVNSPLHF.

The rearrangement uses TRBV10-3 and TRBJ1-2; 7 bases are shared with TRBD1. There are 15 residues in the CDR3. CDR1 is ENHRY and CDR2 is SYGVKD in the germline V gene. V gave up 5 bases and J gave up 8 bases; unmatched junction bases: 14. The CDR3 sequence: CAISQGTEPSRGYTF. The CDR3 DNA is TGTGCCATCAGTCAAGGGACAGAACCCTCTCGGGGCTACACCTTC.

This clonotype is judged medium-sized. This chain uses TRBV10-2 with TRBJ2-1; 12 positions agree with TRBD2. Germline loops: CDR1 WSHSY, CDR2 SAAADI. The CDR3 length is 17 residues. The V segment lost 4 bases and the J segment 6 bases; nucleotides outside the gene matches: 10. This CDR3 reads CASSVTVRTSGTNEQFF. The CDR3 region has the DNA TGCGCCAGCAGTGTAACTGTGCGGACTAGCGGGACCAATGAGCAGTTCTTC.

The V and J genes are TRBV29-1 and TRBJ2-3, with 10 bases matching TRBD2. Trimming at V came to 5 bases and at J to 1 base, leaving 3 bases not matched to a gene. The CDR3 spans 14 residues. CDR1 SQVTM and CDR2 ANQGSEA come from the germline V gene. Here the CDR3 reads CSVNLAGGTDTQYF. CDR3 coding DNA: TGCAGCGTTAACCTAGCGGGGGGCACAGATACGCAGTATTTT.

Judged by abundance, this clonotype is medium-sized (0.01 to 0.1%). This chain joins TRBV20-1 and TRBJ1-2, with a possible D match to TRBD1 (6 bases). Germline V gene sequence: CDR1 DFQATT, CDR2 SNEGSKA (reference sequence). V lost 3 bases, J lost 0 bases, and 11 bases lay in between. This CDR3 is built from 14 residues. The CDR3 DNA reads TGCAGTGCTAGGTACAGGGCAACTAACTATGGCTACACCTTC. Translating it yields CSARYRATNYGYTF.